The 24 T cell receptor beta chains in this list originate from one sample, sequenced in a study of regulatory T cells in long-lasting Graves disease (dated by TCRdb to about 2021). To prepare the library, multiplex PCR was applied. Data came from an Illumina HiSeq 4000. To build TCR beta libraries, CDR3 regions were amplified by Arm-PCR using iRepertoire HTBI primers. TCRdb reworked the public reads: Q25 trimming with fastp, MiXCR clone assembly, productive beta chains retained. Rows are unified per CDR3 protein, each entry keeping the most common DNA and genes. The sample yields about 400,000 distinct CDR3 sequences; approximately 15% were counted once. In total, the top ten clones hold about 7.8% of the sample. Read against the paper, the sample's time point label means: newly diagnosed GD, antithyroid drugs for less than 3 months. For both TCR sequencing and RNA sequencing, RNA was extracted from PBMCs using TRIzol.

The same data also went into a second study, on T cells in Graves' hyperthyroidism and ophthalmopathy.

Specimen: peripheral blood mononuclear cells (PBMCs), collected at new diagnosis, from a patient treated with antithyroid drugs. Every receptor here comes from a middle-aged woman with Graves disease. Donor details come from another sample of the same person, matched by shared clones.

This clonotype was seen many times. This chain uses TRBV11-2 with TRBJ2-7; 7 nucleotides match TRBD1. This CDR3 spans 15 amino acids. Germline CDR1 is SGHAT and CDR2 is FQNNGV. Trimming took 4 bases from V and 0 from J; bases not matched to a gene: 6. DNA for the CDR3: TGTGCCAGCAGCTGGGGGACAGTGGCCTCCTACGAGCAGTACTTC. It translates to CASSWGTVASYEQYF. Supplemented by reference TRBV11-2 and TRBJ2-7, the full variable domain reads EAGVAQSPRYKIIEKRQSVAFWCNPISGHATLYWYQQILGQGPKLLIQFQNNGVVDDSQLPKDRFSAERLKGVDSTLKIQPAKLEDSAVYLCASSWGTVASYEQYFGPGTRLTVT.

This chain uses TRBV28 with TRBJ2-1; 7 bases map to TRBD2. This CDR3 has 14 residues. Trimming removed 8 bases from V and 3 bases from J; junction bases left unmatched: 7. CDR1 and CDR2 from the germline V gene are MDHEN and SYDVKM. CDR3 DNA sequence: TGTGCCAGCCGGGGGAGCGGGGTCTACAATGAGCAGTTCTTC. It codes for CASRGSGVYNEQFF.

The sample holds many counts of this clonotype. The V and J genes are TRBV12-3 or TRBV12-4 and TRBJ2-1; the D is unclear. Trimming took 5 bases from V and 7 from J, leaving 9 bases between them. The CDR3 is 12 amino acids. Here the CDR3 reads CASSRSDNEQFF. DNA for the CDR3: TGTGCCAGCAGTCGCAGTGATAATGAGCAGTTCTTC.

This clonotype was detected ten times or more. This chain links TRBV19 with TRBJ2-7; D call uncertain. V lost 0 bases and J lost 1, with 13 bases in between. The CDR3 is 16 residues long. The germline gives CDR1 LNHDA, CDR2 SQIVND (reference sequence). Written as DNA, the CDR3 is TGTGCCAGTAGTATAGATCTGAATAGCCCATCCTACGAGCAGTACTTC. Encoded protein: CASSIDLNSPSYEQYF.

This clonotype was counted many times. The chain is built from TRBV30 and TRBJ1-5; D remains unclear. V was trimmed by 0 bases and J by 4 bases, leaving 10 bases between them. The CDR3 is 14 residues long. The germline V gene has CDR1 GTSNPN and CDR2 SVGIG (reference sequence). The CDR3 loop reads CAWSVGSGNQPQHF. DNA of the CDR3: TGTGCCTGGAGTGTGGGGTCGGGTAATCAGCCCCAGCATTTT.

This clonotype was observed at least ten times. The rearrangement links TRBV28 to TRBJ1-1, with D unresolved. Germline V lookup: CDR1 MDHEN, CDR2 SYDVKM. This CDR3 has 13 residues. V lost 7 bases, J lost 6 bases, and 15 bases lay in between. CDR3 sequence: CASTQRGPPEAFF. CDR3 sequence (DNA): TGTGCCAGCACTCAGCGAGGTCCCCCTGAAGCTTTCTTT.

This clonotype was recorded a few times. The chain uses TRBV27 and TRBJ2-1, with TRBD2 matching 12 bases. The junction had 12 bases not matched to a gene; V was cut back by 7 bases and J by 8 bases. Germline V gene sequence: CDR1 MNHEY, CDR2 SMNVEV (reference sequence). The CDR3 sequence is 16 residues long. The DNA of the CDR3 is TGTGCCAGCAAGGGGTCCACTAGCGGGAGGTGGTATGAGCAGTTCTTC. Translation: CASKGSTSGRWYEQFF.

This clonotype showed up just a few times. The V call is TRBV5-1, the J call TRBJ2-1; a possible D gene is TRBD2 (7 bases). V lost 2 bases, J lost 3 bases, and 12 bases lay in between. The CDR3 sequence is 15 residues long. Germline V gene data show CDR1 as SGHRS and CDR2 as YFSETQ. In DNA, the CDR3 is TGCGCCAGCAGCTTAGGGGGGGGCGACTACAATGAGCAGTTCTTC. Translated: CASSLGGGDYNEQFF.

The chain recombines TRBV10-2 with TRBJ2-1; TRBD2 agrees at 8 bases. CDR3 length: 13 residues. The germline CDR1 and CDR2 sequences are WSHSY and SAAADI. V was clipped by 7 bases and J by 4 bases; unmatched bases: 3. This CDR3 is CASTSGPYNEQFF. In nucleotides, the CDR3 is TGCGCCAGCACTAGCGGGCCTTACAATGAGCAGTTCTTC.

CDR3 amino acids: CASGLGQPQHF. For the CDR3, the DNA is TGTGCTAGTGGTTTGGGCCAGCCCCAGCATTTT. V usage is TRBV12-5 and J usage is TRBJ1-5, with unresolved D. V lost 1 base and J lost 7, with 2 bases in between. Germline assignment: CDR1 LGHNT and CDR2 FRNRAP. The CDR3 is 11 amino acids.

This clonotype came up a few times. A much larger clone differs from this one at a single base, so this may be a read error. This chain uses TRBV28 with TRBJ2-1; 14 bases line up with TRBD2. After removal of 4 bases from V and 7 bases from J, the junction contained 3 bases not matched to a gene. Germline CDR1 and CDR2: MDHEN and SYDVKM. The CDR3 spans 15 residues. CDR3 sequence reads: CASSSGTSGRNEQFF. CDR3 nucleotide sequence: TGTGCCAGCAGTTCCGGGACTAGCGGGAGAAATGAGCAGTTCTTC. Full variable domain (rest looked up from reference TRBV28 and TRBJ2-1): DVKVTQSSRYLVKRTGEKVFLECVQDMDHENMFWYRQDPGLGLRLIYFSYDVKMKEKGDIPEGYSVSREKKERFSLILESASTNQTSMYLCASSSGTSGRNEQFFGPGTRLTVL.

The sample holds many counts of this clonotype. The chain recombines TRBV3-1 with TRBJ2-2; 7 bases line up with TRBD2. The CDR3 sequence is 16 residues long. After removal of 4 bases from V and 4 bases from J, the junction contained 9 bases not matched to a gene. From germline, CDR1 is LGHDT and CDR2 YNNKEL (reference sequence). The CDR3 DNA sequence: TGTGCCAGCAGCCTTATAGGCGGGAGTGGCACCGGGGAGCTGTTTTTT. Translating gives CASSLIGGSGTGELFF.

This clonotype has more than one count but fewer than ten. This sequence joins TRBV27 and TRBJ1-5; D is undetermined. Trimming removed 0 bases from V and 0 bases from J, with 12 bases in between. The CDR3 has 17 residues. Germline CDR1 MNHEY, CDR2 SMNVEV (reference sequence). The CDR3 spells CASSLSFPRYSNQPQHF. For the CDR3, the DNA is TGTGCCAGCAGTTTATCGTTTCCCAGGTATAGCAATCAGCCCCAGCATTTT.

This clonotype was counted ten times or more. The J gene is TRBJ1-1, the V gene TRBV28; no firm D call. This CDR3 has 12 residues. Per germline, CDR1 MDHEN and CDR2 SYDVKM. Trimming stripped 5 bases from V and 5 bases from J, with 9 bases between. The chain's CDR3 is CASSPRTTEAFF. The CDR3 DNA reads TGTGCCAGCAGTCCCCGAACAACTGAAGCTTTCTTT.

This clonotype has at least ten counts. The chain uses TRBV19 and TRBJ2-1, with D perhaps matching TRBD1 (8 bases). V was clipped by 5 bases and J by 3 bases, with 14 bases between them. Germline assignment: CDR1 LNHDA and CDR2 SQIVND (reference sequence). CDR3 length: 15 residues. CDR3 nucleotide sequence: TGTGCCAGTAGTCTGGACAGGGAGGGCTACAATGAGCAGTTCTTC. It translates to CASSLDREGYNEQFF.

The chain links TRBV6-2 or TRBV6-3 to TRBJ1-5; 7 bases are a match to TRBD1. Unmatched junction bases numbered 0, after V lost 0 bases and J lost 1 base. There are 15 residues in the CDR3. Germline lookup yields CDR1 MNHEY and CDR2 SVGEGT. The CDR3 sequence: CASSYSTGSNQPQHF. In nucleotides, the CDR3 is TGTGCCAGCAGTTACTCGACAGGGAGCAATCAGCCCCAGCATTTT.

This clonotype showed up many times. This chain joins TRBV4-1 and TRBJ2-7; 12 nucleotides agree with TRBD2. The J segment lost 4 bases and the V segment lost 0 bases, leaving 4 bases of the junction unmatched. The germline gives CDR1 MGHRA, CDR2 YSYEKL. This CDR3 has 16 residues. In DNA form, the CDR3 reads TGCGCCAGCAGCCAAGACTGGACTAGCGGGACTTACGAGCAGTACTTC. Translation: CASSQDWTSGTYEQYF.

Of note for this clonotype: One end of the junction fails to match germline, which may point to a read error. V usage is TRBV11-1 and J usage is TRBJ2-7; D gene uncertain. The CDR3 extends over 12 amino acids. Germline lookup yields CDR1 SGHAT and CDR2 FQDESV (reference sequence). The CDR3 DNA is TGTGCCAGCAGCCCGCGATCCTACAAGCAGTACTTC. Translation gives CASSPRSYKQYF.

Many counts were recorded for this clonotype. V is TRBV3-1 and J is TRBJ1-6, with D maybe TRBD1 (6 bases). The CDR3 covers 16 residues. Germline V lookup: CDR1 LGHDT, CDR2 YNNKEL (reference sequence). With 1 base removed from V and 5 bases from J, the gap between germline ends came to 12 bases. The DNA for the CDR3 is TGTGCCAGCAGCCAAGTCGGTCCAGGGGATAATTCACCCCTCCACTTT. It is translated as CASSQVGPGDNSPLHF.

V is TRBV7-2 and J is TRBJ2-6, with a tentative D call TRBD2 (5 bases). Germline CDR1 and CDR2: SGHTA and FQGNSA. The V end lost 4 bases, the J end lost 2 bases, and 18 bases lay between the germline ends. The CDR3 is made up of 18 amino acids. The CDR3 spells CASSSRRGERAGANVLTF. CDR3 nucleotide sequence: TGTGCCAGCAGCTCGAGGCGAGGTGAGAGGGCTGGGGCCAACGTCCTGACTTTC.

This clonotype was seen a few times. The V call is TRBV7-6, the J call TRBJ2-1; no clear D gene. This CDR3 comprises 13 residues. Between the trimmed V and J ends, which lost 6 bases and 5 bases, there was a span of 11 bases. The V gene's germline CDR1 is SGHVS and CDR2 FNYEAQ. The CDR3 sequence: CASSHGLNNEQFF. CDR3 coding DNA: TGTGCCAGCAGTCACGGCCTAAACAATGAGCAGTTCTTC.

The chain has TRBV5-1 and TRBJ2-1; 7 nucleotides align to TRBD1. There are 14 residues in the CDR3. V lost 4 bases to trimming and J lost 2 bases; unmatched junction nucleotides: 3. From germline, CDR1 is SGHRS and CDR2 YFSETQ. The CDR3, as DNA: TGCGCCAGCAGCCGGGACAGCCCCTACAATGAGCAGTTCTTC. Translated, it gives CASSRDSPYNEQFF.

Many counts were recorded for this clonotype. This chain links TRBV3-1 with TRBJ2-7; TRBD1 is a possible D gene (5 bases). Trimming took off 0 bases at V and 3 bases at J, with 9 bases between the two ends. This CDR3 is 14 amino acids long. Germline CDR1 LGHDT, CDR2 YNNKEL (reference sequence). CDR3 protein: CASSQEGVIYEQYF. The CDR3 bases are TGTGCCAGCAGCCAAGAAGGGGTGATCTACGAGCAGTACTTC.

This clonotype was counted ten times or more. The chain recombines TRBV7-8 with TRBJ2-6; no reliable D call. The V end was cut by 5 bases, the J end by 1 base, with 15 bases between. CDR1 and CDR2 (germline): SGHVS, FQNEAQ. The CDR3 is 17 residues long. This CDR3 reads CASSHPSANSGANVLTF. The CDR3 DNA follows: TGTGCCAGCAGCCACCCATCAGCGAATTCTGGGGCCAACGTCCTGACTTTC.